Shown below are 21 T cell receptor beta chains from a single sample sequenced in a study of response to subunit inactivated influenza vaccine. In TCRdb, the RT-PCR reads were re-called with MiXCR into one record per CDR3 protein. The data hold about 570,000 distinct CDR3 sequences, with 11% observed a single time. These records were also assigned to another study, of T cells expressing NK-cell markers. According to that study: Template switching by 5'RACE with UMIs generated the TCR beta cDNA.

The starting material was PBMCs from blood, obtained on the day of vaccination. These receptors were obtained from a man in his fifties or sixties who received an inactivated influenza vaccine.

This clonotype occurred a few times. CDR3 nucleotides: TGCAGTGCTCGACAGGCCGCGAACACCGGGGAGCTGTTTTTT. Residues: CSARQAANTGELFF. The V gene is TRBV20-1, the J gene TRBJ2-2; a possible D gene is TRBD1 (6 bases). This CDR3 comprises 14 residues. The germline V gene has CDR1 DFQATT and CDR2 SNEGSKA (reference sequence). V lost 5 bases to trimming and J lost 0 bases, with 10 bases between them.

The genes are TRBV28 and TRBJ2-3; D is undetermined. This CDR3 has 12 residues. Germline V CDR1 and CDR2: MDHEN, SYDVKM. The V end was cut by 8 bases, the J end by 3 bases, with 9 bases between. Here the CDR3 reads CASEASTDTQYF. CDR3 coding DNA: TGTGCCAGCGAGGCCTCGACAGATACGCAGTATTTT.

This clonotype occurred a few times. The rearrangement joins TRBV28 to TRBJ2-2, with a tentative D call TRBD1 (5 bases). Germline-derived CDR1 and CDR2 are MDHEN and SYDVKM. V gave up 0 bases and J gave up 4 bases, with 15 bases separating them. This CDR3 comprises 17 residues. The CDR3 sequence: CASSLWAGFTLTGELFF. CDR3 nucleotide sequence: TGTGCCAGCAGTTTATGGGCAGGGTTTACCCTCACCGGGGAGCTGTTTTTT.

This sequence joins TRBV5-5 and TRBJ2-2, with 9 bases lining up with TRBD2. Per the germline V gene, CDR1 is SGHKS and CDR2 is YYEKEE (reference sequence). V shed 4 bases and J 7 bases; nucleotides not matched to a gene: 11. This CDR3 region has 16 residues. The CDR3 loop reads CASSETGTSLIGELFF. The CDR3 DNA is TGTGCCAGCAGCGAAACCGGGACTAGCTTAATCGGGGAGCTGTTTTTT.

The sample holds many counts of this clonotype. The chain recombines TRBV12-3 or TRBV12-4 with TRBJ1-1; maybe TRBD1 (5 bases). The CDR3 sequence is 14 residues long. Deletions cut 5 bases from V and 6 bases from J, with 16 bases between. This chain's CDR3 is CASSLGGTRAEAFF. CDR3 sequence (DNA): TGTGCCAGCAGTCTGGGGGGTACTAGGGCTGAAGCTTTCTTT.

V is TRBV6-2 or TRBV6-3 and J is TRBJ2-7, with D maybe TRBD1 (6 bases). V lost 0 bases to trimming and J lost 2 bases, with 11 bases between them. The CDR3 covers 15 residues. CDR1 MNHEY and CDR2 SVGEGT come from the germline V gene. CDR3: CASSYSSRGTYEQYF. The CDR3 nucleotides are TGTGCCAGCAGTTACTCCTCGAGGGGGACCTACGAGCAGTACTTC.

The V and J genes are TRBV10-3 and TRBJ2-1; tentative D call: TRBD2 (5 bases). The germline V gene encodes CDR1 ENHRY and CDR2 SYGVKD. The CDR3 extends over 14 amino acids. Trimming removed 7 bases at V and 8 bases at J, with 18 bases between. CDR3 nucleotide sequence: TGTGCCATCATGCCGGACTTTCCCCCGTATGAGCAGTTCTTC. It is translated as CAIMPDFPPYEQFF.

This clonotype was detected many times. The CDR3 protein is CASSPSNRGSSYEQYF. The CDR3 DNA is TGTGCCAGCAGCCCTAGTAATCGGGGATCATCCTACGAGCAGTACTTC. The chain couples TRBV7-8 to TRBJ2-7, with D possibly matching TRBD2 (5 bases). V lost 5 bases and J 1 base, leaving 18 bases between the germline ends. Per germline, CDR1 SGHVS and CDR2 FQNEAQ. The CDR3 spans 16 residues.

The table lists this clonotype with many counts. The DNA for the CDR3 is TGTGCCAGCAGTTCACCACTGAGCTACGAGCAGTACTTC. Encoded protein: CASSSPLSYEQYF. The rearrangement joins TRBV28 to TRBJ2-7; unclear D gene. The CDR3 length is 13 residues. Germline lookup yields CDR1 MDHEN and CDR2 SYDVKM. With 4 bases removed from V and 3 bases from J, the gap between germline ends came to 10 bases. Full variable domain (missing parts from reference TRBV28 and TRBJ2-7): DVKVTQSSRYLVKRTGEKVFLECVQDMDHENMFWYRQDPGLGLRLIYFSYDVKMKEKGDIPEGYSVSREKKERFSLILESASTNQTSMYLCASSSPLSYEQYFGPGTRLTVT.

The rearrangement links TRBV28 to TRBJ2-7; TRBD1 might be the D (6 bases). The CDR3 has 15 amino acids. In germline, CDR1 is MDHEN, CDR2 SYDVKM. The V end lost 6 bases, the J end lost 2 bases, and 17 bases lay between the germline ends. The CDR3 DNA reads as TGTGCCAGCAGGGACCCAGGGGTAATGCCCTACGAGCAGTACTTC. It translates to CASRDPGVMPYEQYF.

This clonotype was seen more than once but under ten times. V and J are TRBV28 and TRBJ2-1, with unresolved D. With 2 bases removed from V and 0 bases from J, the gap between germline ends came to 11 bases. CDR1 and CDR2 (germline): MDHEN, SYDVKM. The CDR3 has 16 residues. DNA for the CDR3: TGTGCCAGCAGTTTAAACGGAATCCACTCCTACAATGAGCAGTTCTTC. As protein: CASSLNGIHSYNEQFF.

At least ten counts were recorded for this clonotype. The rearrangement uses TRBV12-3 or TRBV12-4 and TRBJ2-4; no reliable D call. The CDR3 has 12 amino acids. Trimming took 7 bases from V and 0 from J, leaving 4 bases between them. The CDR3 spells CASTLAKNIQYF. CDR3 DNA: TGTGCCAGCACTCTAGCCAAAAACATTCAGTACTTC.

This clonotype was observed a handful of times. The gene calls are TRBV4-3 and TRBJ2-1, with TRBD2 identical over 7 bases. After removal of 5 bases from V and 5 bases from J, the junction contained 9 bases not matched to a gene. The germline V gene has CDR1 LGHNA and CDR2 YSLEER. The CDR3 runs 15 residues. CDR3 sequence: CASSASGGRNNEQFF. The CDR3, as DNA: TGCGCCAGCAGCGCGTCGGGAGGTCGAAACAATGAGCAGTTCTTC.

In this sample, this clonotype turned up a few times. This chain joins TRBV3-1 and TRBJ2-5, with 13 bases matching TRBD2. Unmatched junction bases numbered 3, after V lost 1 base and J lost 4 bases. CDR3 length: 16 amino acids. The V gene's germline CDR1 is LGHDT and CDR2 YNNKEL (reference sequence). CDR3 residues: CASSQVRLAGGETQYF. CDR3 DNA sequence: TGTGCCAGCAGCCAAGTCCGACTAGCGGGAGGAGAGACCCAGTACTTC.

In DNA, the CDR3 is TGCAGCGTTGAAGATCAAGCGACCAGGCGTCGGTTCTTC. Translation: CSVEDQATRRRFF. This chain connects TRBV29-1 to TRBJ2-1, with D unclear. This CDR3 is built from 13 residues. Germline V gene sequence: CDR1 SQVTM, CDR2 ANQGSEA. Deletions cut 0 bases from V and 15 bases from J, with 18 bases between.

This clonotype was detected many times. The chain recombines TRBV3-1 with TRBJ1-3; perhaps TRBD1 as D (5 bases). Trimming shortened V by 1 base and J by 2 bases, and 9 bases separated the two germline ends. In germline, CDR1 is LGHDT, CDR2 YNNKEL (reference sequence). The CDR3 covers 15 residues. CDR3 nucleotides: TGTGCCAGCAGCCAAGGACGGGGGGCTGGAAACACCATATATTTT. It encodes CASSQGRGAGNTIYF.

V is TRBV4-2 and J is TRBJ2-7, with 7 positions matching TRBD2. The length of the CDR3 is 16 residues. Losses at the gene ends were 0 bases for V and 0 bases for J; bases not matched to a gene: 5. Germline V lookup: CDR1 LGHNA, CDR2 YNFKEQ. The CDR3: CASSQELRTSSYEQYF. The CDR3, as DNA: TGTGCCAGCAGCCAAGAACTCCGGACTAGCTCCTACGAGCAGTACTTC.

V and J are TRBV5-1 and TRBJ2-5; D may be TRBD2 (6 bases). This CDR3 has 14 residues. V was pared by 5 bases and J by 1 base, with 12 bases between. Germline CDR1 SGHRS, CDR2 YFSETQ. CDR3 region: CASRNGGIQETQYF. CDR3 nucleotide sequence: TGCGCCAGCAGAAACGGGGGAATCCAAGAGACCCAGTACTTC.

The genes are TRBV12-3 or TRBV12-4 and TRBJ1-2, with a weak D call TRBD1 (5 bases). Trimming took 3 bases from V and 6 from J, leaving 11 bases between them. The CDR3 runs 13 residues. CDR3 sequence reads: CASSFPGRHGYTF. The CDR3 DNA sequence: TGTGCCAGCAGTTTCCCAGGGAGGCATGGCTACACCTTC.

This clonotype was counted a single time. This may be a read error: a much more frequent sequence differs by one nucleotide. V usage is TRBV12-3 or TRBV12-4 and J usage is TRBJ2-1; D unclear. CDR3 length: 17 residues. V was pared by 2 bases and J by 1 base, with 15 bases between. CDR3 sequence (DNA): TGTGCCAGCAGTTTATATCCCCCGGCGAGATCCTACAATGAGCAGTTCTTC. Translated, it gives CASSLYPPARSYNEQFF.

This clonotype was seen only once. This rearrangement joins TRBV7-9 to TRBJ2-4; 8 bases map to TRBD1. Germline CDR1 SEHNR, CDR2 FQNEAQ (reference sequence). The CDR3 is 13 residues long. The V segment lost 6 bases and the J segment 9 bases; nucleotides outside the gene matches: 7. The CDR3 nucleotides are TGTGCCAGCAGGCGATGGACAGGGAGCATTCAGTACTTC. It specifies CASRRWTGSIQYF.